The 11 T cell receptor beta chains below come from one sample, sequenced in a study of shared clonotypes between healthy human individuals. The protocol was immunoSEQ multiplex PCR, while the TCRdb copy is restricted to in-frame clones and leaves out a portion. The sample includes around 1.6 million clones, under 99% of them seen just once. Sequencing was carried out using naive CD4+ T cells sorted from blood. Subset meaning: CD45RA+ positively selected. All receptors come from a young man in good health.

The chain combines TRBV7-3 with TRBJ2-1, with TRBD2 matching over 9 bases. Losses at the gene ends were 5 bases for V and 0 bases for J; bases not matched to a gene: 17. CDR1 and CDR2 from the germline V gene are SGHTA and FQGTGA. The CDR3 spans 20 residues. The CDR3 region is CASSQGGLAGTFNSYNEQFF. CDR3 in DNA: TGTGCCAGCAGCCAAGGGGGGCTAGCGGGAACTTTTAACTCCTACAATGAGCAGTTCTTC.

This clone was counted a single time. The chain couples TRBV27 to TRBJ2-4; D remains unclear. The CDR3 loop spans 14 amino acids. Germline CDR1 reads MNHEY; CDR2 reads SMNVEV (reference sequence). The germline V and J ends were trimmed by 0 bases and 8 bases, with 11 bases remaining between them. The CDR3 is CASSLSWQTDIQYF. In DNA form, the CDR3 reads TGTGCCAGCAGTTTATCGTGGCAAACGGACATTCAGTACTTC.

The sample holds one count of this clone. The chain employs TRBV18 and TRBJ2-1; 15 nucleotides agree with TRBD2. This CDR3 comprises 17 residues. CDR1 and CDR2 from the germline V gene are KGHSH and LQKENI. V lost 0 bases to trimming and J lost 6 bases; unmatched junction nucleotides: 3. CDR3 sequence: CASSPPGLAGGVNEQFF. CDR3 nucleotides: TGTGCCAGCTCACCACCGGGACTAGCGGGAGGCGTCAATGAGCAGTTCTTC.

This chain links TRBV30 with TRBJ2-5; D uncertain. This CDR3 has 14 amino acids. Trimming took 1 base from V and 5 from J, leaving 14 bases between them. Germline V lookup: CDR1 GTSNPN, CDR2 SVGIG (reference sequence). In DNA, the CDR3 is TGTGCCTGGAGTGGCGTGACCCCCCAGGAGACCCAGTACTTC. It encodes CAWSGVTPQETQYF.

The V gene is TRBV5-1, the J gene TRBJ1-1; maybe TRBD1 (6 bases). This CDR3 is built from 13 residues. V lost 0 bases, J lost 6 bases, and 9 bases lay in between. Germline CDR1 SGHRS, CDR2 YFSETQ. CDR3 bases: TGCGCCAGCAGCTTGGCCGGGGGCGCTGAAGCTTTCTTT. Translation gives CASSLAGGAEAFF.

The gene calls are TRBV9 and TRBJ2-1; D gene ambiguous. This CDR3 region has 12 residues. The germline V and J ends were trimmed by 0 bases and 8 bases, with 6 bases remaining between them. The germline gives CDR1 SGDLS, CDR2 YYNGEE. Here the CDR3 DNA reads TGTGCCAGCAGCGTAGTCCCCCATGAGCAGTTCTTC. It translates to CASSVVPHEQFF.

The V call is TRBV14, the J call TRBJ2-1; D is ambiguous. V lost 2 bases and J lost 0, with 8 bases in between. The CDR3 has 15 residues. Germline values: CDR1 SGHDN, CDR2 FVKESK. The CDR3 protein is CASSQHLSSYNEQFF. The CDR3 region has the DNA TGTGCCAGCAGCCAACATTTAAGCTCCTACAATGAGCAGTTCTTC.

This chain connects TRBV10-1 to TRBJ2-7, with a weak D call TRBD2 (6 bases). Trimming removed 7 bases at V and 0 bases at J, with 13 bases between. CDR3 length: 14 amino acids. Germline CDR1 reads WNHNN; CDR2 reads SYGVQD (reference sequence). CDR3 coding DNA: TGCGCCAGCATGTCTAGCGCGAGCTCCTACGAGCAGTACTTC. Its protein product is CASMSSASSYEQYF.

The chain is built from TRBV5-1 and TRBJ2-5, with D uncertain. V lost 0 bases, J lost 2 bases, and 11 bases lay in between. Per the germline V gene, CDR1 is SGHRS and CDR2 is YFSETQ. CDR3 length: 15 residues. CDR3 in amino acids: CASSLAEGRQETQYF. As DNA, the CDR3 is TGCGCCAGCAGCTTGGCCGAAGGCAGACAAGAGACCCAGTACTTC.

V gene TRBV9 combines with J gene TRBJ2-1; 8 bases are shared with TRBD2. The V and J ends lost 0 bases and 8 bases, in that order; junction bases with no gene match: 13. The CDR3 contains 17 residues. Germline CDR1 reads SGDLS; CDR2 reads YYNGEE. CDR3 region: CASSVVVAGKGGDEQFF. CDR3 bases: TGTGCCAGCAGCGTAGTTGTAGCGGGAAAAGGCGGGGATGAGCAGTTCTTC.

The chain employs TRBV30 and TRBJ1-5; D is uncertain. CDR1 and CDR2 (germline): GTSNPN, SVGIG (reference sequence). This CDR3 is built from 15 residues. V was clipped by 3 bases and J by 4 bases, with 16 bases between them. CDR3 residues: CAWSREYGPNQPQHF. The CDR3 DNA reads as TGTGCCTGGAGCCGCGAATACGGGCCGAATCAGCCCCAGCATTTT.